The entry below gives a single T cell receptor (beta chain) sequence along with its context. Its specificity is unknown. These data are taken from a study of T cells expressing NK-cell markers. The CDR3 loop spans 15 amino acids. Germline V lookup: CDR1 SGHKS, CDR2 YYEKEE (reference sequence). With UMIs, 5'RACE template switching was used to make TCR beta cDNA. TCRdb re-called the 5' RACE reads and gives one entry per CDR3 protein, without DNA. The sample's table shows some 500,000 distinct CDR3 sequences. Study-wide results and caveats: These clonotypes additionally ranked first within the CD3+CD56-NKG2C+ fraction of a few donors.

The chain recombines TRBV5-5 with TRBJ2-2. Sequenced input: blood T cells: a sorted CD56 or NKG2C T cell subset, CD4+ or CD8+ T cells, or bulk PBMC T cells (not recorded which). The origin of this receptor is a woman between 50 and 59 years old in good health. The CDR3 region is CASSLADMNTGELFF.